These 17 T cell receptor beta chains came from one sample sequenced in a study of T cell changes during pregnancy in multiple sclerosis. Generated by immunoSEQ multiplex PCR, the TCRdb table keeps only in-frame clones and is missing some. Of 75,000 to 95,000 clones in the sample, approximately 90% were seen once. The starting material was peripheral blood, obtained before pregnancy. Receptors originate from a female donor with multiple sclerosis, enrolled in a pregnancy study.

This chain joins TRBV5-4 and TRBJ2-3; D gene ambiguous. Germline V gene lookup returns CDR1 SGHNT and CDR2 YYREEE (reference sequence). Trimming took off 0 bases at V and 8 bases at J, with 10 bases between the two ends. The CDR3 is 13 amino acids. The CDR3 coding sequence is TGTGCCAGCAGCTTGGAAGGCAGGCTTACGCAGTATTTT. As protein: CASSLEGRLTQYF.

CDR3 sequence: CASSQTQVGANVLTF. The DNA for the CDR3 is TGCGCCAGCAGCCAAACCCAGGTTGGGGCCAACGTCCTGACTTTC. This rearrangement joins TRBV4-1 to TRBJ2-6; D remains unclear. This CDR3 has 15 amino acids. V lost 2 bases, J lost 3 bases, and 8 bases lay in between. Germline-derived CDR1 and CDR2 are MGHRA and YSYEKL.

The genes are TRBV11-2 and TRBJ2-7; D possibly corresponds to TRBD1 (5 bases). Trimming stripped 5 bases from V and 1 base from J, with 12 bases between. The germline V gene has CDR1 SGHAT and CDR2 FQNNGV. The CDR3 is 14 amino acids. CDR3 protein: CASSRGHSSYEQYF. The CDR3 bases are TGTGCCAGCAGCCGAGGACACTCTTCCTACGAGCAGTACTTC.

Concerning this clone itself: This sample also contains other DNA sequences that code for the same CDR3. The J gene is TRBJ1-1, the V gene TRBV6-5, with D possibly matching TRBD1 (5 bases). Trimming cost V 2 bases and J 2 bases, with 6 bases left between them. The CDR3 covers 13 residues. Germline loops: CDR1 MNHEY, CDR2 SVGAGI. As DNA, the CDR3 is TGTGCCAGCAGTTACAGGGGAAACACTGAAGCTTTCTTT. Protein: CASSYRGNTEAFF.

The genes are TRBV5-1 and TRBJ1-4; perhaps TRBD1 as D (5 bases). Germline CDR1 SGHRS, CDR2 YFSETQ. Trimming cost V 0 bases and J 4 bases, with 10 bases left between them. The CDR3 consists of 15 residues. This CDR3 reads CASSLGPTDNEKLFF. As DNA, the CDR3 is TGCGCCAGCAGCTTGGGGCCGACAGATAATGAAAAACTGTTTTTT.

The chain is built from TRBV18 and TRBJ2-1; 7 bases align to TRBD1. This CDR3 contains 13 residues. The trim removed 4 bases at V and 8 bases at J, leaving 5 bases unmatched. Per germline, CDR1 KGHSH and CDR2 LQKENI. The CDR3 region is CASSLGQADEQFF. CDR3 sequence (DNA): TGTGCCAGCTCACTTGGACAGGCGGATGAGCAGTTCTTC.

This clone came up once. This chain joins TRBV2 and TRBJ1-4; no clear D. Trimming left V 5 bases short and J 8 bases short, with 18 bases between. The CDR3 runs to 15 residues. CDR1 and CDR2 from the germline V gene are SNHLY and FYNNEI. CDR3 loop: CASSPPPGPEEKLFF. The CDR3 DNA reads TGTGCCAGCAGTCCCCCCCCTGGGCCAGAGGAAAAACTGTTTTTT.

V usage is TRBV27 and J usage is TRBJ1-1; D unresolved. The CDR3 sequence is 17 residues long. Trimming left V 0 bases short and J 0 bases short, with 14 bases between. The germline V gene encodes CDR1 MNHEY and CDR2 SMNVEV (reference sequence). CDR3 loop: CASSLSPAGSMNTEAFF. CDR3 nucleotide sequence: TGTGCCAGCAGTTTATCTCCGGCGGGAAGCATGAACACTGAAGCTTTCTTT.

This chain uses TRBV7-8 with TRBJ1-1; no clear D gene. The V end was cut by 5 bases, the J end by 4 bases, with 17 bases between. The CDR3 covers 15 residues. Germline CDR1 reads SGHVS; CDR2 reads FQNEAQ. CDR3 nucleotides: TGTGCCAGCAGCGCAAGAAAGGGAGCCCCCACTGAAGCTTTCTTT. Translated, it gives CASSARKGAPTEAFF.

The CDR3 sequence: CASRVGGARETQYF. The CDR3 nucleotides read TGTGCCAGCAGGGTGGGGGGGGCCCGTGAGACCCAGTACTTC. The chain combines TRBV6-1 with TRBJ2-5; TRBD2 is a possible D gene (7 bases). CDR1 MNHNS and CDR2 SASEGT come from the germline V gene. V was shortened by 6 bases and J by 5 bases, with 16 bases between the two germline ends. The CDR3 has 14 residues.

On this clone: Other DNA sequences in this specimen translate into the identical CDR3. CDR3 nucleotides: TGTGCCAGCAGCTTAGGGGCCACAGATACGCAGTATTTT. The encoded protein is CASSLGATDTQYF. The chain joins TRBV7-9 to TRBJ2-3; D is ambiguous. The CDR3 runs 13 residues. The V gene's germline CDR1 is SEHNR and CDR2 FQNEAQ (reference sequence). V was cut by 1 base and J by 2 bases, with 4 bases left in between.

The genes are TRBV11-2 and TRBJ2-5; TRBD2 aligns across 12 bases. Germline V gives CDR1 SGHAT, CDR2 FQNNGV. V dropped 5 bases and J dropped 0; count of bases not matched to a gene: 1. The CDR3 consists of 15 residues. CDR3 sequence reads: CASSRTSGNQETQYF. CDR3 DNA sequence: TGTGCCAGCAGCCGGACTAGCGGGAACCAAGAGACCCAGTACTTC. Filled out from reference TRBV11-2 and TRBJ2-5, the complete variable domain reads EAGVAQSPRYKIIEKRQSVAFWCNPISGHATLYWYQQILGQGPKLLIQFQNNGVVDDSQLPKDRFSAERLKGVDSTLKIQPAKLEDSAVYLCASSRTSGNQETQYFGPGTRLLVL.

The chain uses TRBV10-3 and TRBJ2-7; TRBD1 might be the D (6 bases). Germline-derived CDR1 and CDR2 are ENHRY and SYGVKD. The CDR3 is 13 residues long. Trimming pared 2 bases from V and 4 bases from J, leaving 9 bases between. CDR3 residues: CAISELDRYEQYF. The DNA of the CDR3 is TGTGCCATCAGTGAGCTCGACAGGTACGAGCAGTACTTC.

The V and J genes are TRBV7-2 and TRBJ1-2; D might be TRBD1 (5 bases). V was shortened by 1 base and J by 3 bases, with 12 bases between the two germline ends. This CDR3 region has 15 residues. Germline assignment: CDR1 SGHTA and CDR2 FQGNSA. The CDR3 coding sequence is TGTGCCAGCAGCTTAGTCCGGGGGTTAGACTATGGCTACACCTTC. Residues: CASSLVRGLDYGYTF.

The V and J genes are TRBV13 and TRBJ2-3; 10 positions agree with TRBD2. CDR3 length: 20 residues. CDR1 is PRHDT and CDR2 is FYEKMQ in the germline V gene (reference sequence). V shed 2 bases, J shed 2 bases, and the junction held 16 bases outside the gene matches. Here the CDR3 reads CASSLTNRRLAGLATDTQYF. The CDR3 DNA reads as TGTGCCAGCAGCTTAACCAACCGAAGACTAGCGGGTTTAGCCACAGATACGCAGTATTTT.

This chain uses TRBV6-1 with TRBJ2-7, with no clear D. Trimming removed 0 bases at V and 5 bases at J, with 14 bases between. CDR1 is MNHNS and CDR2 is SASEGT in the germline V gene. CDR3 length equals 15 residues. The CDR3 region has the DNA TGTGCCAGCAGTGAAGCAGACACGGAAAACCACGAGCAGTACTTC. Its translation: CASSEADTENHEQYF.

The chain employs TRBV6-5 and TRBJ2-1; possible D gene TRBD1, 6 bases. This CDR3 has 14 residues. Germline CDR1 is MNHEY and CDR2 is SVGAGI. The V end lost 9 bases, the J end lost 4 bases, and 16 bases lay between the germline ends. The CDR3 reads CASSGQPMYNEQFF. DNA for the CDR3: TGTGCCAGTTCCGGACAGCCCATGTACAATGAGCAGTTCTTC.